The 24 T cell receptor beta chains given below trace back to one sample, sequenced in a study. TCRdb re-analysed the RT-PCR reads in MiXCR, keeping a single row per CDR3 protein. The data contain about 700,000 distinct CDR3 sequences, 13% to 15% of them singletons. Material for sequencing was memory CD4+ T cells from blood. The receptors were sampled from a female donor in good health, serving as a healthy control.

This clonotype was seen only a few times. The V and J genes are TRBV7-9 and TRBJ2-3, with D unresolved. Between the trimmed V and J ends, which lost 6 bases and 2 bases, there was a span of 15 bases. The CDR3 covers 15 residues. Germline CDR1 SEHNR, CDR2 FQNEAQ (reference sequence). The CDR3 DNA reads TGTGCCAGCAGTCCAAGCTCGGCAAACACAGATACGCAGTATTTT. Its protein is CASSPSSANTDTQYF.

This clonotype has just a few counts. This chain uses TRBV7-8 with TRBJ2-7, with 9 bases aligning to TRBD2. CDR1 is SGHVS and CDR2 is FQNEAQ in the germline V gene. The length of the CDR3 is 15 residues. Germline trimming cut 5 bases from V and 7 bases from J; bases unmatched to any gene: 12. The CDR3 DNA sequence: TGTGCCAGCAGCCAGCGGGGGGCCGCATTGGGGGAGCAGTACTTC. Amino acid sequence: CASSQRGAALGEQYF.

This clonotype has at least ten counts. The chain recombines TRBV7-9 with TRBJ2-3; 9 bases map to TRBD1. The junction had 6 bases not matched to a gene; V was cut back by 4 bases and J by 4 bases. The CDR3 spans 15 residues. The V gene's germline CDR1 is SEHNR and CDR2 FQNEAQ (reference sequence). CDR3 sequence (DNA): TGTGCCAGCAGCTCGGACAGGGGTGATGCAGATACGCAGTATTTT. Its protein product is CASSSDRGDADTQYF.

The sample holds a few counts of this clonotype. The DNA for the CDR3 is TGTGCCACGGAGGAGGGGACAGATACGCAGTATTTT. Protein product: CATEEGTDTQYF. The chain couples TRBV15 to TRBJ2-3, with D tentatively TRBD2 (6 bases). Germline V lookup: CDR1 LNHNV, CDR2 YYDKDF (reference sequence). V was shortened by 9 bases and J by 3 bases, with 10 bases between the two germline ends. The CDR3 is 12 residues long.

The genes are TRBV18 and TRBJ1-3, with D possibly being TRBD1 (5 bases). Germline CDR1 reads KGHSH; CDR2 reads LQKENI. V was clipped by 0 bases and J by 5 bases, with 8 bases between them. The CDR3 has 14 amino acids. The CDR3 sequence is CASSPPGPRNTIYF. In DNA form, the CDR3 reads TGTGCCAGCTCACCACCGGGACCTAGAAACACCATATATTTT.

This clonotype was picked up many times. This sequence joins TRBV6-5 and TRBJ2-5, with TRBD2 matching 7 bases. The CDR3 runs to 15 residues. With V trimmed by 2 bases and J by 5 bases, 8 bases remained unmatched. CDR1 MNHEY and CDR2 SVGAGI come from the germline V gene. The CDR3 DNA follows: TGTGCCAGCAGTTACGGGGGAGGGCCGTCGGAGACCCAGTACTTC. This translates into CASSYGGGPSETQYF.

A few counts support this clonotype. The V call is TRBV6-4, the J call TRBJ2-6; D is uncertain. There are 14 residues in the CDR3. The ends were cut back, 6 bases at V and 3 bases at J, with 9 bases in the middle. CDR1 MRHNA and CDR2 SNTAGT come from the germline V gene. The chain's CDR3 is CASSAFFGANVLTF. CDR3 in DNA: TGTGCCAGCAGCGCCTTTTTTGGGGCCAACGTCCTGACTTTC.

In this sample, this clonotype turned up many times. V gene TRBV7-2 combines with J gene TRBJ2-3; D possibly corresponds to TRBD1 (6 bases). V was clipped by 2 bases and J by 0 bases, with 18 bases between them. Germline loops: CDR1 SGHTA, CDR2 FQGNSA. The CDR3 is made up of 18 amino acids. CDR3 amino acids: CASSLFSSSRGSTDTQYF. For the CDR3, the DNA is TGTGCCAGCAGCTTATTCTCCTCGTCTAGGGGGAGCACAGATACGCAGTATTTT. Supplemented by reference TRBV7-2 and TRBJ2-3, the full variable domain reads GAGVSQSPSNKVTEKGKDVELRCDPISGHTALYWYRQSLGQGLEFLIYFQGNSAPDKSGLPSDRFSAERTGGSVSTLTIQRTQQEDSAVYLCASSLFSSSRGSTDTQYFGPGTRLTVL.

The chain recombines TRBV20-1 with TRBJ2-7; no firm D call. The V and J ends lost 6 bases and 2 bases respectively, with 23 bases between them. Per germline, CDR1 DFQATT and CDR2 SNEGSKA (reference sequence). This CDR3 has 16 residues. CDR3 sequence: CSAPPAVTVGTYEQYF. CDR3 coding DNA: TGCAGTGCCCCCCCCGCGGTTACCGTGGGCACCTACGAGCAGTACTTC.

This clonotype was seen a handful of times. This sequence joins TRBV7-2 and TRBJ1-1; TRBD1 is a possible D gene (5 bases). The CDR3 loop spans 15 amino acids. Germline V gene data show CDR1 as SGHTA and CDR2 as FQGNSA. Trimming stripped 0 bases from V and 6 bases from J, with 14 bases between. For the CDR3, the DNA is TGTGCCAGCAGCTTAGCAAGATATCCGGGACCTGAAGCTTTCTTT. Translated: CASSLARYPGPEAFF.

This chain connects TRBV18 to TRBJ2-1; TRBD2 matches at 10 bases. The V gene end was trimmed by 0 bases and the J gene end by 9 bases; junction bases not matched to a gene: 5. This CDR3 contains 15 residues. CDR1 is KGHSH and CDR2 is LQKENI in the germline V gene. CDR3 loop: CASSPPGLASVEQFF. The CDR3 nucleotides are TGTGCCAGCTCACCACCGGGACTAGCGTCGGTTGAGCAGTTCTTC.

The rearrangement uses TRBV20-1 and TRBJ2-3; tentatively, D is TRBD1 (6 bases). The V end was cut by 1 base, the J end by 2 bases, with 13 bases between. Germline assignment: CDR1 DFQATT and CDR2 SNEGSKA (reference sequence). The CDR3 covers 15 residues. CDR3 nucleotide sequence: TGCAGTGCTAGAGCTTGGCAGGGGAACACAGATACGCAGTATTTT. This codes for CSARAWQGNTDTQYF.

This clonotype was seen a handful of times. CDR3 loop: CASSLAGLSTDTQYF. The CDR3 DNA follows: TGTGCCAGCAGCTTAGCCGGACTTAGCACAGATACGCAGTATTTT. The rearrangement joins TRBV7-2 to TRBJ2-3; perhaps TRBD2 as D (5 bases). Germline V gene sequence: CDR1 SGHTA, CDR2 FQGNSA. V lost 0 bases and J lost 0, with 7 bases in between. The CDR3 consists of 15 residues.

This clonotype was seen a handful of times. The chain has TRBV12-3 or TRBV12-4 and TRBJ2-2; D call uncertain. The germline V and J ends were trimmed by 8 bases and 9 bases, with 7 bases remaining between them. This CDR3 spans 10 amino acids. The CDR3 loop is CASGVWELFF. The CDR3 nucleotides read TGTGCCAGCGGAGTCTGGGAGCTGTTTTTT.

Here the CDR3 DNA reads TGTGCCAGCAGCAAAGAACCGGGACAGGGGGCGGCCTACGAGCAGTACTTC. The encoded protein is CASSKEPGQGAAYEQYF. The chain links TRBV21-1 to TRBJ2-7; the tabulated D call, TRBD1, remains unverified against the DNA. TRBV21-1 is marked as a pseudogene. This CDR3 contains 17 residues.

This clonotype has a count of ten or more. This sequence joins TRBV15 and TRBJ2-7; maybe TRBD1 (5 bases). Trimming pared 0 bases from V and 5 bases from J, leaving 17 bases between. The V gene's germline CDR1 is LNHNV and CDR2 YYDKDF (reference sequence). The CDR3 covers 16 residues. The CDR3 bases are TGTGCCACCAGCAGAGATTACTGGGCAGTAGGGGACGAGCAGTACTTC. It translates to CATSRDYWAVGDEQYF.

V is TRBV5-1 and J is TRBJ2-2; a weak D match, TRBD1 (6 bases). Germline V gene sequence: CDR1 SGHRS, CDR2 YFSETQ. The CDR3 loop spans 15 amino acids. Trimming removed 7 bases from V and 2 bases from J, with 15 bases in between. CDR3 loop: CASSSGTRNTGELFF. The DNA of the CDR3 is TGCGCCAGCTCGTCCGGGACAAGAAACACCGGGGAGCTGTTTTTT.

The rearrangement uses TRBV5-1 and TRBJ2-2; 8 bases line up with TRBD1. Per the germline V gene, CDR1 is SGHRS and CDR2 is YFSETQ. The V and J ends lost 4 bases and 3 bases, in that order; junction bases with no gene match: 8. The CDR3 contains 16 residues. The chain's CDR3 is CASSPRGLRDTGELFF. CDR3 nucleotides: TGCGCCAGCAGCCCCAGGGGGCTTCGGGACACCGGGGAGCTGTTTTTT.

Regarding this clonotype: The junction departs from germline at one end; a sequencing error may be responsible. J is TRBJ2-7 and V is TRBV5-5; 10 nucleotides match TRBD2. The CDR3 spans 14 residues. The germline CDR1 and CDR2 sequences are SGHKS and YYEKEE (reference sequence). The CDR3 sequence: CASSWGTSAGEEYF. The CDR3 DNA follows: TGTGCCAGCAGCTGGGGGACTAGCGCGGGCGAGGAGTACTTC.

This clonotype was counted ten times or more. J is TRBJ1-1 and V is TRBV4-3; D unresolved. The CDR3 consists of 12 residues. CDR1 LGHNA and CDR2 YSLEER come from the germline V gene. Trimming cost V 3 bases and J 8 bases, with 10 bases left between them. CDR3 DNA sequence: TGCGCCAGCAGCCAGATTCAAGGAGAAGCTTTCTTT. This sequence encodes CASSQIQGEAFF.

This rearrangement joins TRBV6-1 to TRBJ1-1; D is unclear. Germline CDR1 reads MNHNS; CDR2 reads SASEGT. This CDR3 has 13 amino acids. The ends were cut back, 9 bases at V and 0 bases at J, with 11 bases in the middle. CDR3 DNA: TGTGCCAGTGGCAGGCAGCTGAACACTGAAGCTTTCTTT. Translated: CASGRQLNTEAFF.

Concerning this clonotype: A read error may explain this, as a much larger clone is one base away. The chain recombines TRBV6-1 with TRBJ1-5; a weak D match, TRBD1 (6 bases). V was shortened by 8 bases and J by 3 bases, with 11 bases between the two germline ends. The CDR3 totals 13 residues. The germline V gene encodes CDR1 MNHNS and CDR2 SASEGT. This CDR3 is CASDGGLNQPQHF. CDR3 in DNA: TGTGCCAGCGATGGGGGCCTCAATCAGCCCCAGCATTTT.

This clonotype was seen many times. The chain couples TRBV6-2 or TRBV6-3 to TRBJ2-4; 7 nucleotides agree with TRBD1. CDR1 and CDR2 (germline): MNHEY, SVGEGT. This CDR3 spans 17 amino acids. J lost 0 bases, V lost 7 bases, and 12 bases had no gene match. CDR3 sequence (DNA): TGTGCCAGCACCGACAGGGATTCTGCCCAAGCCAAAAACATTCAGTACTTC. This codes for CASTDRDSAQAKNIQYF.

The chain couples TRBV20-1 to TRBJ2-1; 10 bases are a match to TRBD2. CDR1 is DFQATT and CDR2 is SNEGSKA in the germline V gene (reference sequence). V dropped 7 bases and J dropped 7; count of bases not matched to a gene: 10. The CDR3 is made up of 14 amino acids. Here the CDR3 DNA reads TGCAGTGACCAGCGGGGGGGCCCGGGGAATGAGCAGTTCTTC. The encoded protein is CSDQRGGPGNEQFF.